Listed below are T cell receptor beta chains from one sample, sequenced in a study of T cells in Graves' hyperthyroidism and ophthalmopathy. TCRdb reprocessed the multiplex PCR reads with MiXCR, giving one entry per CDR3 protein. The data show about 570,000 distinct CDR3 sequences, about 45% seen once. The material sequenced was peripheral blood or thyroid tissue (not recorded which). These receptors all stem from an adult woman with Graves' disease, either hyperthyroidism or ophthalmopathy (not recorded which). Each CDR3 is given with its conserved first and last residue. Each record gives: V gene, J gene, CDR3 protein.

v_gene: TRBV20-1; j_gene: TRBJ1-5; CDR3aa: CSARRGGQPLGQHF
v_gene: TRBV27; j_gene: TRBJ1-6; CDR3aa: CASSFDGGGNSPLHF
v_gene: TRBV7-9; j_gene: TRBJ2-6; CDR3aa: CASRIAENSGANVLTF
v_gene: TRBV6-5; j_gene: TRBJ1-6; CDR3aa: CASSLVVRRGQGADSPLHF
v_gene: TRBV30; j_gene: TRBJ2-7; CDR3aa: CAWSVWSETYEQYF
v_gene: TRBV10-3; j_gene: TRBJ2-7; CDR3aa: CAISEMQRAGHSYEQYF
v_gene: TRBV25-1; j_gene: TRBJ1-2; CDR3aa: CASSEFGDRGYTF
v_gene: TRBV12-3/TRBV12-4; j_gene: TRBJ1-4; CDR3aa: CASSFLARVTNEKLFF
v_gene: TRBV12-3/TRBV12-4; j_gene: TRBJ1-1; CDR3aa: CASSSVSGQVNTEAFF
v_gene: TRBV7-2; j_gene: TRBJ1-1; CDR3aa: CASSLTGMVAEAFF
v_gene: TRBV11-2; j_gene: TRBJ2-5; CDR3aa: CASSFSRTLDETQYF
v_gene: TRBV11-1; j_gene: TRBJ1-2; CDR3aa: CASSLSRDTYFLANYGYTF
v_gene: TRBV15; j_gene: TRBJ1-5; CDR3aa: CATANWARSNQPQHF
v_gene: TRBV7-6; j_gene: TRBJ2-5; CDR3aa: CASSLLGEGEETQYF
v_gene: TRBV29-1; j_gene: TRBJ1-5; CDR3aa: CSVAYRTNQPQHF
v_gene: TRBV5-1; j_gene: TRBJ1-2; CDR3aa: CASSALDRGYGYTF
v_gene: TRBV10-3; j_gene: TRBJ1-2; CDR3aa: CASSSGTGAYGYTF
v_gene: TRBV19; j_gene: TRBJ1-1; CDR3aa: CASTDPGVTEAFF
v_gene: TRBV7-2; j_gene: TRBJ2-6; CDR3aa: CASSLTLRGANVLTF
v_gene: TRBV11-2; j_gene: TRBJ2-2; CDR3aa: CASSLDPSGELFF